Following are 28 T cell receptor beta chains from one sample sequenced in a study of blood T cells in healthy people across ages. Combining a sample-barcoded 5' primer with a J-beta primer mix, a second PCR ran for roughly 6 to 12 cycles. TCRdb re-called the 5' RACE reads with MiXCR, one entry per CDR3 protein. The table includes about 1.7 million distinct CDR3 sequences, 28% detected once. The specimen sequenced was blood. These receptors were obtained from a woman in her 30s in good health.

This clonotype has a count of ten or more. The genes are TRBV6-4 and TRBJ2-3; 7 nucleotides align to TRBD1. The CDR3 loop spans 15 amino acids. In germline, CDR1 is MRHNA, CDR2 SNTAGT. J was trimmed by 3 bases and V by 3 bases; bases with no gene match: 6. In DNA form, the CDR3 reads TGTGCCAGCAGTGAACAAGAGGGGGCTACAGATACGCAGTATTTT. This codes for CASSEQEGATDTQYF.

The chain uses TRBV6-6 and TRBJ1-1; D is uncertain. Germline V gene data show CDR1 as MNHNY and CDR2 as SVGAGI (reference sequence). Trimming took off 5 bases at V and 0 bases at J, with 13 bases between the two ends. The length of the CDR3 is 15 residues. The CDR3 nucleotides read TGTGCCAGCAGTAAAAAAGGGCTCATGAACACTGAAGCTTTCTTT. This gives the protein CASSKKGLMNTEAFF.

The V and J genes are TRBV20-1 and TRBJ2-1, with 8 bases matching TRBD2. Germline-derived CDR1 and CDR2 are DFQATT and SNEGSKA (reference sequence). Trimming at V came to 5 bases and at J to 6 bases, leaving 9 bases not matched to a gene. The CDR3 runs 14 residues. CDR3: CSASAAGVGNEQFF. As DNA, the CDR3 is TGCAGTGCTTCCGCAGCGGGGGTGGGCAATGAGCAGTTCTTC.

This clonotype turned up a few times. The chain joins TRBV12-3 or TRBV12-4 to TRBJ1-1; no firm D call. V was shortened by 7 bases and J by 7 bases, with 10 bases between the two germline ends. The CDR3 has 11 residues. The CDR3 is CASTQDGEAFF. CDR3 coding DNA: TGTGCCAGCACCCAGGACGGTGAAGCTTTCTTT.

This chain connects TRBV29-1 to TRBJ2-3; D is perhaps TRBD1 or TRBD2 (5 bases each). V lost 6 bases to trimming and J lost 0 bases, with 16 bases between them. CDR3 length: 15 residues. Germline V CDR1 and CDR2: SQVTM, ANQGSEA. The CDR3 here is CSVSRGEMSTDTQYF. As DNA, the CDR3 is TGCAGCGTATCGAGGGGCGAGATGAGCACAGATACGCAGTATTTT.

This clonotype has just a few counts. This chain links TRBV10-3 with TRBJ2-1, with D unclear. Germline CDR1 and CDR2: ENHRY and SYGVKD. Deletions cut 3 bases from V and 1 base from J, with 4 bases between. CDR3 size: 13 residues. The CDR3 nucleotides are TGTGCCATCAGTGACTTTTCCTACAATGAGCAGTTCTTC. Translated, it gives CAISDFSYNEQFF.

As for this clonotype: This may be a read error, as it is one base from a much larger clone. This chain connects TRBV12-3 or TRBV12-4 to TRBJ2-7; D tentatively fits TRBD1 or TRBD2 (6 bases each). The CDR3 loop spans 15 amino acids. V dropped 7 bases and J dropped 1 base, with 17 bases sitting between them. The CDR3 nucleotides read TGTGCCAGCAATTTGGGGGGCGTAGGTTCCTACGAGCAGTACTTC. Its translation: CASNLGGVGSYEQYF.

The V gene is TRBV7-9, the J gene TRBJ1-2; D uncertain. The ends were cut back, 1 base at V and 0 bases at J, with 6 bases in the middle. Germline CDR1 reads SEHNR; CDR2 reads FQNEAQ (reference sequence). The CDR3 length is 14 residues. CDR3 region: CASSLVQPNYGYTF. The DNA for the CDR3 is TGTGCCAGCAGCTTAGTACAGCCTAACTATGGCTACACCTTC.

The chain couples TRBV6-1 to TRBJ2-7, with TRBD2 as a possible D gene (6 bases). CDR3 size: 15 residues. Trimming stripped 6 bases from V and 6 bases from J, with 21 bases between. CDR1 and CDR2 (germline): MNHNS, SASEGT. CDR3 protein: CASRPIGGIAVEQYF. For the CDR3, the DNA is TGTGCCAGCAGGCCCATAGGAGGGATTGCTGTCGAGCAGTACTTC.

This clonotype was seen a few times. The chain's CDR3 is CASSLELDRDEQYF. CDR3 nucleotide sequence: TGTGCCAGCAGCCTGGAACTGGACAGGGACGAGCAGTACTTC. V gene TRBV12-3 or TRBV12-4 combines with J gene TRBJ2-7; 8 bases line up with TRBD1. Trimming at V came to 6 bases and at J to 5 bases, leaving 9 bases not matched to a gene. The CDR3 sequence is 14 residues long.

This clonotype showed up many times. The V call is TRBV27, the J call TRBJ2-7; maybe TRBD2 (7 bases). The CDR3 length is 12 residues. With 7 bases removed from V and 7 bases from J, the gap between germline ends came to 14 bases. CDR1 and CDR2 from the germline V gene are MNHEY and SMNVEV (reference sequence). CDR3 nucleotides: TGTGCCAGCAATAATAGGGGGGGGGAGCAGTACTTC. Encoded protein: CASNNRGGEQYF.

The CDR3: CASSLDRGRDIQYF. DNA of the CDR3: TGCGCCAGCAGCTTGGACAGGGGGAGAGACATTCAGTACTTC. The chain is built from TRBV5-1 and TRBJ2-4; 8 bases fit TRBD1. The CDR3 extends over 14 amino acids. Germline CDR1 SGHRS, CDR2 YFSETQ. The V segment lost 0 bases and the J segment 8 bases; nucleotides outside the gene matches: 4.

The chain uses TRBV20-1 and TRBJ1-1; 9 bases match TRBD1. Trimming took 6 bases from V and 1 from J; bases not matched to a gene: 3. This CDR3 is 13 amino acids long. Per germline, CDR1 DFQATT and CDR2 SNEGSKA (reference sequence). The CDR3 DNA reads TGCAGTGCCCAGGGACAGGGGAACACTGAAGCTTTCTTT. It translates to CSAQGQGNTEAFF.

Worth noting for this clonotype: This may come from a read error, since a much larger clone is one base off. The chain couples TRBV15 to TRBJ2-5, with TRBD1 matching 11 bases. The tail of the sequence fits TRBJ2-7 better, so the J call may be wrong. Germline V gene sequence: CDR1 LNHNV, CDR2 YYDKDF (reference sequence). The CDR3 totals 15 residues. CDR3 DNA: TGTGCCACCAGCGAGGAGGGGACAGGGGGACGCGAGCAGTACTTC. This encodes CATSEEGTGGREQYF.

This clonotype appeared a few times. The chain employs TRBV12-3 or TRBV12-4 and TRBJ2-1; perhaps TRBD2 as D (7 bases). Between the trimmed V and J ends, which lost 1 base and 15 bases, there was a span of 13 bases. The CDR3 runs 12 residues. In nucleotides, the CDR3 is TGTGCCAGCAGTTTAGTCGGGGGGCCCCCGTTCTTC. Translating gives CASSLVGGPPFF.

CDR3 in DNA: TGTGCCAGCGGTAGCGGGAGCCATGAGCAGTTCTTC. Protein sequence: CASGSGSHEQFF. The chain carries TRBV7-2 and TRBJ2-1; TRBD2 matches at 9 bases. V shed 8 bases and J 8 bases; nucleotides not matched to a gene: 4. Germline CDR1 and CDR2: SGHTA and FQGNSA. There are 12 residues in the CDR3.

In its sample, this clonotype was seen a few times. The CDR3 DNA sequence: TGTGCCAGCAGTCCCCTCTTAGAGGGGGTTGCAGATACGCAGTATTTT. Translating it yields CASSPLLEGVADTQYF. The genes are TRBV12-3 or TRBV12-4 and TRBJ2-3, with a possible D match to TRBD1 (6 bases). The V and J ends lost 5 bases and 4 bases respectively, with 19 bases between them. CDR3 length: 16 residues.

Comments on this clonotype: A junction boundary mismatches the germline segment, possibly from a read error. The chain combines TRBV7-7 with TRBJ2-1; 8 bases are shared with TRBD2. The germline V gene encodes CDR1 SSHAT and CDR2 FNYEAQ (reference sequence). The CDR3 extends over 17 amino acids. CDR3 amino acids: CASSAIAGMGSYNEQCF. CDR3 nucleotide sequence: TGTGCCAGCAGCGCCATAGCGGGGATGGGGTCCTACAATGAGCAGTGCTTC. Supplemented by reference TRBV7-7 and TRBJ2-1, the full variable domain reads GAGVSQSPRYKVTKRGQDVTLRCDPISSHATLYWYQQALGQGPEFLTYFNYEAQPDKSGLPSDRFSAERPEGSISTLTIQRTEQRDSAMYRCASSAIAGMGSYNEQCFGPGTRLTVL.

In this sample, this clonotype turned up a few times. The chain couples TRBV12-3 or TRBV12-4 to TRBJ2-1, with 8 bases matching TRBD2. The CDR3 has 14 amino acids. V lost 5 bases to trimming and J lost 6 bases; unmatched junction nucleotides: 6. The CDR3 is CASSPGGPFNEQFF. CDR3 DNA: TGTGCCAGCAGTCCGGGGGGGCCATTCAATGAGCAGTTCTTC.

The V gene is TRBV20-1, the J gene TRBJ2-5; TRBD2 matches 7 bases. V was clipped by 3 bases and J by 2 bases; unmatched bases: 12. Germline V gives CDR1 DFQATT, CDR2 SNEGSKA (reference sequence). There are 16 residues in the CDR3. CDR3 region: CSASKEWASGQETQYF. The CDR3 DNA is TGCAGTGCTAGTAAGGAGTGGGCTAGCGGACAAGAGACCCAGTACTTC.

The chain has TRBV9 and TRBJ2-5; 11 bases fit TRBD2. The CDR3 consists of 15 residues. The germline V gene has CDR1 SGDLS and CDR2 YYNGEE. The J segment lost 5 bases and the V segment lost 4 bases, leaving 7 bases of the junction unmatched. CDR3 region: CASSLTSGAGETQYF. CDR3 DNA sequence: TGTGCCAGCAGCCTGACTAGCGGGGCCGGGGAGACCCAGTACTTC.

The chain uses TRBV10-2 and TRBJ2-3; the match to TRBD1 covers 9 bases. The CDR3 is made up of 14 amino acids. CDR1 WSHSY and CDR2 SAAADI come from the germline V gene. V shed 2 bases, J shed 4 bases, and the junction held 1 base outside the gene matches. The CDR3 here is CASSEGTGSDTQYF. The CDR3 DNA reads as TGCGCCAGCAGTGAGGGGACAGGGTCAGATACGCAGTATTTT.

This chain connects TRBV6-5 to TRBJ2-1, with 8 bases identical to TRBD2. CDR1 and CDR2 from the germline V gene are MNHEY and SVGAGI. The J segment lost 0 bases and the V segment lost 0 bases, leaving 4 bases of the junction unmatched. The CDR3 spans 17 residues. As DNA, the CDR3 is TGTGCCAGCAGTTACTCCCTAGCGGGTAGCTCCTACAATGAGCAGTTCTTC. Residues: CASSYSLAGSSYNEQFF.

With regard to this clonotype: Without the conserved terminal phenylalanine or tryptophan, this CDR3 likely stems from a read error. The CDR3, as DNA: TGTGCCAGCAGCCAAAGTGCTAAATCCTACGAGCAGTACTGC. Its translation: CASSQSAKSYEQYC. This sequence joins TRBV3-1 and TRBJ2-7; no definite D call. Trimming left V 2 bases short and J 1 base short, with 9 bases between. Germline CDR1 is LGHDT and CDR2 is YNNKEL (reference sequence). This CDR3 region has 14 residues.

Remarks on this clonotype: A read error may account for a junction end that differs from germline. CDR3 nucleotides: TGTGCCAGCAGCTTATTGGAGGTGGAGACCCAGTATTTC. Encoded protein: CASSLLEVETQYF. The chain carries TRBV7-9 and TRBJ2-5, with D perhaps matching TRBD2 (5 bases). The CDR3 contains 13 residues. Germline V lookup: CDR1 SEHNR, CDR2 FQNEAQ (reference sequence). Using reference TRBV7-9 and TRBJ2-5 for the parts outside the CDR3, the full variable domain is DTGVSQNPRHKITKRGQNVTFRCDPISEHNRLYWYRQTLGQGPEFLTYFQNEAQLEKSRLLSDRFSAERPKGSFSTLEIQRTEQGDSAMYLCASSLLEVETQYFGPGTRLLVL.

The chain has TRBV5-1 and TRBJ2-1, with TRBD2 identical over 13 bases. Germline trimming cut 4 bases from V and 8 bases from J; bases unmatched to any gene: 9. The CDR3 covers 16 residues. Germline CDR1 and CDR2: SGHRS and YFSETQ. CDR3 sequence: CASSRTTSGGAHEQFF. CDR3 DNA sequence: TGCGCCAGCAGCCGTACAACTAGCGGGGGGGCCCATGAGCAGTTCTTC.

This clonotype was picked up many times. The genes are TRBV20-1 and TRBJ1-1, with TRBD1 as a possible D gene (6 bases). The CDR3 length is 11 residues. Germline CDR1 DFQATT, CDR2 SNEGSKA (reference sequence). V was clipped by 3 bases and J by 8 bases, with 10 bases between them. For the CDR3, the DNA is TGCAGTGCTAGGGGACACGTCGAAGCTTTCTTT. The encoded protein is CSARGHVEAFF.

The CDR3 coding sequence is TGTGCCTGGAGTGTCGGACAGGCCTACGAGCAGTACTTC. Amino acids: CAWSVGQAYEQYF. The J gene is TRBJ2-7, the V gene TRBV30, with 7 nucleotides matching TRBD1. In germline, CDR1 is GTSNPN, CDR2 SVGIG (reference sequence). This CDR3 has 13 residues. Trimming at V came to 0 bases and at J to 2 bases, leaving 1 base not matched to a gene. Full variable domain (missing parts from reference TRBV30 and TRBJ2-7): SQTIHQWPATLVQPVGSPLSLECTVEGTSNPNLYWYRQAAGRGLQLLFYSVGIGQISSEVPQNLSASRPQDRQFILSSKKLLLSDSGFYLCAWSVGQAYEQYFGPGTRLTVT.